The next 23 T cell receptor beta chains were all read from a single sample in a study of a mutant IDH1 vaccine in newly diagnosed glioma. Sample time point: baseline, week 1 (first vaccination visit). The treatment was: pre-vaccination baseline after standard-of-care therapy. Sequencing used immunoSEQ multiplex PCR; TCRdb keeps in-frame clones, though not all of them. The sample has tens of thousands of clones; 83% are singletons. The sample consisted of PBMCs, taken from a glioma patient treated with radiotherapy, temozolomide or both. These receptors all come from a woman aged 50 to 65 with glioma.

This chain joins TRBV2 and TRBJ1-1; D unresolved. This CDR3 has 11 amino acids. Germline values: CDR1 SNHLY, CDR2 FYNNEI. In DNA form, the CDR3 reads TGTGCTCGAAGTCGCGGCACTGAAGCTTTCTTT. It codes for CARSRGTEAFF.

V gene TRBV5-1 combines with J gene TRBJ1-2; 8 positions match TRBD1. Germline loops: CDR1 SGHRS, CDR2 YFSETQ. The CDR3 extends over 14 amino acids. With V trimmed by 4 bases and J by 4 bases, 6 bases remained unmatched. The CDR3 region is CASSQVGQGYGYTF. The CDR3 coding sequence is TGCGCCAGCAGCCAAGTTGGACAGGGCTATGGCTACACCTTC.

By proportion, this clone is medium-sized (0.01 to 0.1%). This chain connects TRBV11-2 to TRBJ1-1; TRBD1 matches at 10 bases. The CDR3 sequence is 17 residues long. Germline V lookup: CDR1 SGHAT, CDR2 FQNNGV. Losses at the gene ends were 2 bases for V and 0 bases for J; bases not matched to a gene: 6. This CDR3 is CASSLSRGTGVNTEAFF. The DNA of the CDR3 is TGTGCCAGCAGCTTATCCCGGGGGACAGGGGTGAACACTGAAGCTTTCTTT.

V usage is TRBV4-1 and J usage is TRBJ1-2; D not certain. Germline V gene sequence: CDR1 MGHRA, CDR2 YSYEKL. V lost 1 base and J 5 bases, leaving 8 bases between the germline ends. This CDR3 comprises 13 residues. The CDR3 is CASSQAGVYGYTF. As DNA, the CDR3 is TGCGCCAGCAGCCAAGCTGGAGTTTATGGCTACACCTTC.

In its sample, this clone was seen a few times. The chain has TRBV5-1 and TRBJ2-2; a possible D gene is TRBD1 (6 bases). Germline values: CDR1 SGHRS, CDR2 YFSETQ. V dropped 5 bases and J dropped 3 bases, with 17 bases sitting between them. CDR3 length: 16 residues. This chain's CDR3 is CASSPDRPTYTGELFF. Here the CDR3 DNA reads TGCGCCAGCAGTCCGGACAGACCTACGTACACCGGGGAGCTGTTTTTT.

DNA of the CDR3: TGTGCCACCAGCAGAGAGGTTAGGGGTGAGACCCAGTACTTC. It codes for CATSREVRGETQYF. The genes are TRBV15 and TRBJ2-5; possibly TRBD1 for D (5 bases). The V gene's germline CDR1 is LNHNV and CDR2 YYDKDF (reference sequence). V lost 0 bases, J lost 5 bases, and 10 bases lay in between. CDR3 length equals 14 residues.

The chain recombines TRBV18 with TRBJ2-5; 7 bases are shared with TRBD1. In germline, CDR1 is KGHSH, CDR2 LQKENI. V lost 4 bases and J lost 2; bases outside the gene matches: 4. The length of the CDR3 is 14 residues. The CDR3 DNA sequence: TGTGCCAGCTCACGCGGACAGGTTCAAGAGACCCAGTACTTC. This codes for CASSRGQVQETQYF.

The V and J genes are TRBV29-1 and TRBJ1-2, with D possibly TRBD1 on 5 matching bases. This CDR3 region has 15 residues. Germline V gene lookup returns CDR1 SQVTM and CDR2 ANQGSEA. V was pared by 0 bases and J by 8 bases, with 19 bases between. The CDR3 spells CSVEDLAGLAGGYTF. The CDR3 bases are TGCAGCGTTGAAGATCTTGCAGGGCTTGCAGGGGGCTACACCTTC.

The chain uses TRBV2 and TRBJ1-2; D may be TRBD1 (6 bases). The CDR3 extends over 15 amino acids. V lost 2 bases, J lost 8 bases, and 18 bases lay in between. CDR1 is SNHLY, CDR2 FYNNEI, per germline. For the CDR3, the DNA is TGTGCCAGCAGTGAAAGGACAGAGCCTACGGGAGGCTACACCTTC. Encoded protein: CASSERTEPTGGYTF.

The CDR3 region has the DNA TGTGCCAGTAGTCTTAACCGGGGGACTAATGAAAAACTGTTTTTT. Its translation: CASSLNRGTNEKLFF. J is TRBJ1-4 and V is TRBV19; weak D call: TRBD1 (5 bases). The germline V gene has CDR1 LNHDA and CDR2 SQIVND (reference sequence). The CDR3 runs 15 residues. Trimming pared 5 bases from V and 2 bases from J, leaving 12 bases between. The whole variable domain, filled in from reference TRBV19 and TRBJ1-4, reads DGGITQSPKYLFRKEGQNVTLSCEQNLNHDAMYWYRQDPGQGLRLIYYSQIVNDFQKGDIAEGYSVSREKKESFPLTVTSAQKNPTAFYLCASSLNRGTNEKLFFGSGTQLSVL.

There are a few counts of this clone. The chain joins TRBV5-8 to TRBJ1-1; 8 positions match TRBD1. Germline values: CDR1 SGHTS, CDR2 YDEGEE. J lost 5 bases, V lost 3 bases, and 9 bases had no gene match. This CDR3 comprises 15 residues. CDR3 region: CASSSRSGGKTEAFF. The CDR3 region has the DNA TGTGCCAGCAGCTCCCGATCAGGGGGCAAGACTGAAGCTTTCTTT.

This chain joins TRBV5-1 and TRBJ2-5; D is ambiguous. Germline loops: CDR1 SGHRS, CDR2 YFSETQ. Deletions cut 0 bases from V and 4 bases from J, with 13 bases between. This CDR3 is 15 amino acids long. CDR3: CASSLGPLSGETQYF. The CDR3 DNA follows: TGCGCCAGCAGCTTGGGACCGCTTAGTGGAGAGACCCAGTACTTC.

The J gene is TRBJ1-2, the V gene TRBV14; a possible D gene is TRBD1 (5 bases). The V end was cut by 1 base, the J end by 4 bases, with 10 bases between. The length of the CDR3 is 14 residues. In germline, CDR1 is SGHDN, CDR2 FVKESK. The CDR3 loop reads CASSQVGVSYGYTF. Written as DNA, the CDR3 is TGTGCCAGCAGCCAAGTAGGGGTGAGCTATGGCTACACCTTC.

The chain joins TRBV14 to TRBJ2-5; 8 nucleotides line up with TRBD2. Germline V gene sequence: CDR1 SGHDN, CDR2 FVKESK. This CDR3 is built from 17 residues. Germline trimming cut 0 bases from V and 5 bases from J; bases unmatched to any gene: 11. The CDR3 DNA is TGTGCCAGCAGCCAAGATCCCGGGACTAGTCGTACGGAGACCCAGTACTTC. Protein: CASSQDPGTSRTETQYF.

This chain connects TRBV19 to TRBJ2-5; D gene uncertain. This CDR3 is 12 amino acids long. Germline V lookup: CDR1 LNHDA, CDR2 SQIVND (reference sequence). V was clipped by 6 bases and J by 5 bases, with 10 bases between them. The CDR3 sequence is CASRDRRETQYF. Here the CDR3 DNA reads TGTGCCAGTAGGGACCGTCGGGAGACCCAGTACTTC.

The chain is built from TRBV19 and TRBJ2-7, with 7 positions matching TRBD1. This CDR3 comprises 14 residues. V dropped 6 bases and J dropped 5; count of bases not matched to a gene: 10. Germline V lookup: CDR1 LNHDA, CDR2 SQIVND (reference sequence). CDR3 residues: CASSTGTVFDEQYF. The CDR3 DNA reads TGTGCCAGTAGCACCGGGACAGTATTCGACGAGCAGTACTTC.

The gene calls are TRBV7-9 and TRBJ1-1; TRBD1 might be the D (6 bases). CDR3 length: 14 residues. Germline values: CDR1 SEHNR, CDR2 FQNEAQ (reference sequence). V was trimmed by 5 bases and J by 2 bases, leaving 12 bases between them. The CDR3 here is CASSPQGPNTEAFF. CDR3 coding DNA: TGTGCCAGCAGCCCACAGGGACCCAACACTGAAGCTTTCTTT.

This chain links TRBV10-1 with TRBJ1-1, with D possibly being TRBD1 (6 bases). The V gene lost 6 bases and the J gene lost 2 bases, with 16 bases spanning the gap. CDR1 is WNHNN, CDR2 SYGVQD, per germline (reference sequence). The CDR3 has 15 amino acids. The CDR3 region has the DNA TGCGCCAGCAGACCATCCCTACAGGGAAACACTGAAGCTTTCTTT. Translation gives CASRPSLQGNTEAFF.

The V gene is TRBV18, the J gene TRBJ2-7; tentatively, D is TRBD1 or TRBD2 (6 bases each). CDR3 length equals 15 residues. The ends were cut back, 3 bases at V and 5 bases at J, with 17 bases in the middle. Germline lookup yields CDR1 KGHSH and CDR2 LQKENI. CDR3 DNA sequence: TGTGCCAGCTCACCTAATATAGGGGGGCAAGACGAGCAGTACTTC. It specifies CASSPNIGGQDEQYF.

The genes are TRBV29-1 and TRBJ2-2, with 10 bases matching TRBD1. This CDR3 contains 13 residues. In germline, CDR1 is SQVTM, CDR2 ANQGSEA. The trim removed 7 bases at V and 7 bases at J, leaving 6 bases unmatched. The CDR3 loop is CSAKGQGIGELFF. The CDR3 DNA sequence: TGCAGCGCAAAGGGACAGGGGATCGGGGAGCTGTTTTTT.

The rearrangement links TRBV6-1 to TRBJ1-5, with D possibly TRBD1 on 6 matching bases. The germline gives CDR1 MNHNS, CDR2 SASEGT. Trimming removed 9 bases at V and 4 bases at J, with 13 bases between. The CDR3 length is 13 residues. The CDR3 here is CASLGGTNQPQHF. In nucleotides, the CDR3 is TGTGCCAGTCTAGGGGGGACAAATCAGCCCCAGCATTTT.

This clone was observed once. The chain joins TRBV6-6 to TRBJ2-7; the D gene is possibly TRBD1 (6 bases). Germline CDR1 reads MNHNY; CDR2 reads SVGAGI (reference sequence). The CDR3 contains 15 residues. The ends were cut back, 2 bases at V and 3 bases at J, with 14 bases in the middle. In DNA form, the CDR3 reads TGTGCCAGCAGTTACAAGGGGGAAAATAACTACGAGCAGTACTTC. This codes for CASSYKGENNYEQYF.

A few counts support this clone. The chain links TRBV2 to TRBJ2-7; 8 bases align to TRBD1. Trimming removed 8 bases from V and 3 bases from J; junction bases left unmatched: 3. The CDR3 is made up of 12 amino acids. CDR1 SNHLY and CDR2 FYNNEI come from the germline V gene. The CDR3 region has the DNA TGTGCCAGCGGTGGACAGGGCTACGAGCAGTACTTC. This codes for CASGGQGYEQYF.